This T cell receptor beta chain was obtained from a study of cytomegalovirus exposure and HLA in healthy donors. Researchers ran the PCR with 60 Vbeta and 13 Jbeta primers. Sequencing used immunoSEQ multiplex PCR; TCRdb keeps in-frame clones, though not all of them. The sample carries around 76,000 clones, over 60% recorded once. Looked up from germline, CDR1 is MGHRA and CDR2 is YSYEKL. Trimming left V 0 bases short and J 0 bases short, with 12 bases between. The CDR3 contains 17 residues. This clone was seen a single time. The target antigen is unknown. Notes on the study in general: In vitro testing confirmed a few CMV-associated chains as specific for CMV antigens. Among TCR beta chains of equal frequency, HLA-associated ones were more clonally expanded in a later analysis.

The chain is built from TRBV4-1 and TRBJ1-3, with D perhaps matching TRBD1 (5 bases). This TCR was sampled from a woman aged 40 to 49 in good health and CMV-seropositive. The sample taken for sequencing was PBMCs. The CDR3 protein is CASSQDFRTTSGNTIYF. CDR3 bases: TGCGCCAGCAGCCAAGATTTCAGGACAACCTCTGGAAACACCATATATTTT.